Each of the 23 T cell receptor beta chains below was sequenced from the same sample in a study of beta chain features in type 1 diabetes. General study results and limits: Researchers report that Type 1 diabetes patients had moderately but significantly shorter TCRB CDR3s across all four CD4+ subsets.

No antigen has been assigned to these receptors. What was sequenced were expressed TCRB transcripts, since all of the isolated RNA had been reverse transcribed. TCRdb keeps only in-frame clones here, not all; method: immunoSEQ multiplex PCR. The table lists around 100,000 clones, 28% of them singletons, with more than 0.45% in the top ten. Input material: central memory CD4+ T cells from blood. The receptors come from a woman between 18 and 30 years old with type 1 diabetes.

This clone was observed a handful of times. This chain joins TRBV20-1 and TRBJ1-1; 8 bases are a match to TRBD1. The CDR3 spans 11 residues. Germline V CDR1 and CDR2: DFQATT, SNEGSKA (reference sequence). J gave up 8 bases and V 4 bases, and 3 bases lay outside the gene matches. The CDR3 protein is CSAKQGVEAFF. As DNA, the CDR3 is TGCAGTGCTAAACAGGGGGTGGAAGCTTTCTTT.

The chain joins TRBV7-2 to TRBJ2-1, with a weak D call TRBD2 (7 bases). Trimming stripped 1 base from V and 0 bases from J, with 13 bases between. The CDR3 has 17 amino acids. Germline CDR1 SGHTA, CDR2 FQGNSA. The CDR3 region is CASSLGGGGSSYNEQFF. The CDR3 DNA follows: TGTGCCAGCAGCTTAGGAGGGGGAGGGAGCTCCTACAATGAGCAGTTCTTC. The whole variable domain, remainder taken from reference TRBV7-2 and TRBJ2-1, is GAGVSQSPSNKVTEKGKDVELRCDPISGHTALYWYRQSLGQGLEFLIYFQGNSAPDKSGLPSDRFSAERTGGSVSTLTIQRTQQEDSAVYLCASSLGGGGSSYNEQFFGPGTRLTVL.

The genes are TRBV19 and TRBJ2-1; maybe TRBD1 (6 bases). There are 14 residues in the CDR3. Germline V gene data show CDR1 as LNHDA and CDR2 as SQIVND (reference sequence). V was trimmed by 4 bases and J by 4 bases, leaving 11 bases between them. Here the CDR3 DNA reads TGTGCCAGTAGTACCTCCGGACAGTACAATGAGCAGTTCTTC. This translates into CASSTSGQYNEQFF.

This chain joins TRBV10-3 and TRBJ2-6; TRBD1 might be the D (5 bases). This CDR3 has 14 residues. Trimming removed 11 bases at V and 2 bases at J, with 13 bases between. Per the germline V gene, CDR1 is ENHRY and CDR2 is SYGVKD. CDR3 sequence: CASSGIAGANVLTF. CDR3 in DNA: TGTGCCTCCTCAGGGATCGCTGGGGCCAACGTCCTGACTTTC.

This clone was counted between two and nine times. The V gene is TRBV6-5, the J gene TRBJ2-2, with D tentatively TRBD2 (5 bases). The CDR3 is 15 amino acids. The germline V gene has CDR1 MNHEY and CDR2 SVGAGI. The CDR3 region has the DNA TGTGCTACCGGTGGCGGGTTCGCGAACACCGGGGAGCTGTTTTTT. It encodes CATGGGFANTGELFF.

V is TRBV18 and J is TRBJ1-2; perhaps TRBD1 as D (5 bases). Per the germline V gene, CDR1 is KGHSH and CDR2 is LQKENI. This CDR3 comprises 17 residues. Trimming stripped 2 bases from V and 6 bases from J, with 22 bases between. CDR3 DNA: TGTGCCAGCTCACCATCCGGGGGTGCCCTCCCCTTTGATGGCTACACCTTC. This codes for CASSPSGGALPFDGYTF.

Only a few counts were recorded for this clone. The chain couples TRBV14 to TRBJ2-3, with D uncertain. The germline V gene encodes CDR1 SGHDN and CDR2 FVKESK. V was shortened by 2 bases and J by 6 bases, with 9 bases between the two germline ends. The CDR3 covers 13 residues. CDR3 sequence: CASSQSISDTQYF. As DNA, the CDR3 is TGTGCCAGCAGCCAATCTATTAGCGATACGCAGTATTTT.

The CDR3 bases are TGTGCCAGCAGCGTTGACTCCGGGGGGATCAACGAGCAGTACGTC. This encodes CASSVDSGGINEQYV. This chain links TRBV9 with TRBJ2-7, with TRBD2 matching 7 bases. V trimming: 2 bases; J trimming: 5 bases; junction bases outside the gene matches: 10. CDR3 length: 15 residues. CDR1 is SGDLS and CDR2 is YYNGEE in the germline V gene.

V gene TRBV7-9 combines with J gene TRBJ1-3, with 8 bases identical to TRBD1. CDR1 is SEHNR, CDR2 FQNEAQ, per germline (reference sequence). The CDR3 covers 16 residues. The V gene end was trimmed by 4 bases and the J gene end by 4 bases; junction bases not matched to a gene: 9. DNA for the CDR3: TGTGCCAGCAGCTCCGCCGGGACAGGCTTCGGAAACACCATATATTTT. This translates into CASSSAGTGFGNTIYF.

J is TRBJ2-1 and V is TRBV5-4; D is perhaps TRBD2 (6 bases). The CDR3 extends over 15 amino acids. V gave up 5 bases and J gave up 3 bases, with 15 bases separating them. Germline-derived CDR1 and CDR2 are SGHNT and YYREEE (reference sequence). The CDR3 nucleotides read TGTGCCAGCAGTTTTTTGATAGCGGACTACAATGAGCAGTTCTTC. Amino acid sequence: CASSFLIADYNEQFF.

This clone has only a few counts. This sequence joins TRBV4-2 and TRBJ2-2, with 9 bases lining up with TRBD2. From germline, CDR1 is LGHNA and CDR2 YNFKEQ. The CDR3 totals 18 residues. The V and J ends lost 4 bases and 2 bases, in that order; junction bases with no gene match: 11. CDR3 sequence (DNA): TGTGCCAGCAGCCGGTTAGGGGCTAGCGGGACTAACACCGGGGAGCTGTTTTTT. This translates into CASSRLGASGTNTGELFF.

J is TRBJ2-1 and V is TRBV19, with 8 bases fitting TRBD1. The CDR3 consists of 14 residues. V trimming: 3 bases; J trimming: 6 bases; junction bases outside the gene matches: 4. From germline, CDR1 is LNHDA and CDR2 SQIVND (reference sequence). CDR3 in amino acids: CASSIDTGGNEQFF. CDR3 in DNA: TGTGCCAGTAGTATCGACACAGGGGGCAATGAGCAGTTCTTC.

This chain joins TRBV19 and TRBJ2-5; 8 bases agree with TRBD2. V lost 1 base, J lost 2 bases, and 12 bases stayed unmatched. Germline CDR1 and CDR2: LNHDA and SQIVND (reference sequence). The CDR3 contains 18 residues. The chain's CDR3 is CASSIAGLGFRQQETQYF. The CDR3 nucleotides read TGTGCCAGTAGTATAGCGGGACTAGGCTTTCGGCAACAAGAGACCCAGTACTTC. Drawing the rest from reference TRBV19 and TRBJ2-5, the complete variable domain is DGGITQSPKYLFRKEGQNVTLSCEQNLNHDAMYWYRQDPGQGLRLIYYSQIVNDFQKGDIAEGYSVSREKKESFPLTVTSAQKNPTAFYLCASSIAGLGFRQQETQYFGPGTRLLVL.

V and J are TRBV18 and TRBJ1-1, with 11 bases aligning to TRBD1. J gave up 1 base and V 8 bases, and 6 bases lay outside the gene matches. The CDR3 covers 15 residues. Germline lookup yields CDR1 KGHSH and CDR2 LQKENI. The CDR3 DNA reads TGTGCCAGCGCCTTGGGACAGGGGGGGAACACTGAAGCTTTCTTT. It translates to CASALGQGGNTEAFF.

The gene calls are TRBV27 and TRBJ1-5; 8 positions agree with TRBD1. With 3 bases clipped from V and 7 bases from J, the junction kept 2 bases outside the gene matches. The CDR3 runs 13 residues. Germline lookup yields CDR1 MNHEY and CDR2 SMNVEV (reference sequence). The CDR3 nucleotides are TGTGCCAGCAGTTTGACAGGGGAACAGCCCCAGCATTTT. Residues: CASSLTGEQPQHF.

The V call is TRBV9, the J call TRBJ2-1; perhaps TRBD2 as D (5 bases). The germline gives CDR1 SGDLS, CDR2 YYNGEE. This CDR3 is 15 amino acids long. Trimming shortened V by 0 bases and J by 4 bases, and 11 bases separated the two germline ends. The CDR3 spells CASSVGGQDYNEQFF. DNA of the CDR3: TGTGCCAGCAGCGTAGGAGGGCAGGATTACAATGAGCAGTTCTTC.

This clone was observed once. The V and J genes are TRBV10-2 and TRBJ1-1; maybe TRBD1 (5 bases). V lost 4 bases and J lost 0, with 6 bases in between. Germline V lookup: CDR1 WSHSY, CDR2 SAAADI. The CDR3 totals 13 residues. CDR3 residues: CASSGGLNTEAFF. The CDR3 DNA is TGCGCCAGCAGTGGGGGCTTGAACACTGAAGCTTTCTTT.

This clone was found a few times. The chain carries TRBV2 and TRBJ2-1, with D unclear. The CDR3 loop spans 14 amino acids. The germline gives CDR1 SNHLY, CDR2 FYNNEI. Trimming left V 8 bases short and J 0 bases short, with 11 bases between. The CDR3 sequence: CASQTASSYNEQFF. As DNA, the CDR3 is TGTGCCAGCCAGACTGCTAGCTCCTACAATGAGCAGTTCTTC.

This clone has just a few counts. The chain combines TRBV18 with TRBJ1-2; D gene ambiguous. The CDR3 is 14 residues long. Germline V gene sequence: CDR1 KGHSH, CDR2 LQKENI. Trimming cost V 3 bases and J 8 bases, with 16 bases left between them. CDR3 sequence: CASSPPGNAKGYTF. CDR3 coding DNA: TGTGCCAGCTCACCGCCGGGGAACGCGAAAGGCTACACCTTC.

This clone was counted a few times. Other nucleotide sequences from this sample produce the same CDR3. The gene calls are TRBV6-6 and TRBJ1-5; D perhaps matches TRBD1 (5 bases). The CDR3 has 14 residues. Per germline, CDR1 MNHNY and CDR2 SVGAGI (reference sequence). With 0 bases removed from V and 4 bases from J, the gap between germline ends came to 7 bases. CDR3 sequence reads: CASSYSGGNQPQHF. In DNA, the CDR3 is TGTGCCAGCAGTTACTCCGGGGGGAATCAGCCCCAGCATTTT.

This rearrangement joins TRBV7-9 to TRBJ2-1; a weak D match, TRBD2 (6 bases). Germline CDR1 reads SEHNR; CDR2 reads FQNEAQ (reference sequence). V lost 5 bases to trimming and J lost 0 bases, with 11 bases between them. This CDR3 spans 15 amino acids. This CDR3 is CASSLSGLSYNEQFF. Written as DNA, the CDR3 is TGTGCCAGCAGCCTTAGCGGACTCTCCTACAATGAGCAGTTCTTC.

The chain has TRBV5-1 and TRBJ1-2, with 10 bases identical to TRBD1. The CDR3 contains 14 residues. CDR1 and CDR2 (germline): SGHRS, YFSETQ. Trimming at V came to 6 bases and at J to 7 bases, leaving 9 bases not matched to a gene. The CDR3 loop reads CASTTGTGVFGYTF. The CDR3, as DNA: TGCGCCAGCACCACCGGGACAGGGGTTTTTGGCTACACCTTC.

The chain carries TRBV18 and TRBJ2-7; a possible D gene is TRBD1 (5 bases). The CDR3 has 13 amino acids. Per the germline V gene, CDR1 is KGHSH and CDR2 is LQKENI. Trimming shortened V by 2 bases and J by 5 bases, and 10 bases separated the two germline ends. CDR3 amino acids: CASSPDGAHEQYV. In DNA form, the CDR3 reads TGTGCCAGCTCACCAGATGGGGCCCACGAGCAGTACGTC.